Each of the 14 T cell receptor beta chains below was sequenced from the same sample in a study of blood T cell repertoires in COVID-19. Generated by immunoSEQ multiplex PCR, the TCRdb table keeps only in-frame clones and is missing some. The sample holds around 200,000 clones, about four fifths seen once. Sequences were obtained from peripheral blood. These receptors originate from a woman in her forties or fifties with acute or convalescent COVID-19.

The chain employs TRBV5-1 and TRBJ2-7; the D gene is possibly TRBD1 (5 bases). CDR1 and CDR2 from the germline V gene are SGHRS and YFSETQ. With 7 bases removed from V and 4 bases from J, the gap between germline ends came to 9 bases. This CDR3 has 11 amino acids. The CDR3 protein is CASQKGYEQYF. The CDR3 DNA is TGCGCCAGCCAAAAGGGGTACGAGCAGTACTTC.

This clone was counted between two and nine times. V gene TRBV7-2 combines with J gene TRBJ2-1, with 7 bases lining up with TRBD2. The CDR3 totals 13 residues. Germline CDR1 reads SGHTA; CDR2 reads FQGNSA. Trimming removed 4 bases from V and 15 bases from J; junction bases left unmatched: 12. The CDR3 here is CASSSDARGGLFF. The CDR3 DNA follows: TGTGCCAGCAGCTCAGACGCGAGGGGAGGGCTGTTCTTC.

V usage is TRBV2 and J usage is TRBJ1-4; D gene uncertain. Germline V gene data show CDR1 as SNHLY and CDR2 as FYNNEI. V dropped 6 bases and J dropped 0 bases, with 5 bases sitting between them. The CDR3 is 13 amino acids. The CDR3 is CASRRATNEKLFF. The CDR3 coding sequence is TGTGCCAGCAGGCGCGCAACTAATGAAAAACTGTTTTTT.

This rearrangement joins TRBV7-2 to TRBJ1-1; 7 bases agree with TRBD1. Unmatched junction bases numbered 7, after V lost 1 base and J lost 11 bases. CDR3 length: 13 amino acids. The germline V gene has CDR1 SGHTA and CDR2 FQGNSA. The CDR3 protein is CASSLVGGGPAFF. The DNA of the CDR3 is TGTGCCAGCAGCTTAGTAGGGGGCGGACCGGCTTTCTTT.

This chain joins TRBV19 and TRBJ2-3; 8 bases map to TRBD1. V dropped 5 bases and J dropped 2; count of bases not matched to a gene: 6. Germline V gene sequence: CDR1 LNHDA, CDR2 SQIVND (reference sequence). The CDR3 runs to 15 residues. The CDR3 here is CASSFGTGHTDTQYF. Written as DNA, the CDR3 is TGTGCCAGTAGTTTCGGGACAGGCCACACAGATACGCAGTATTTT.

V is TRBV24-1 and J is TRBJ2-1; the match to TRBD2 covers 15 bases. V trimming: 3 bases; J trimming: 16 bases; junction bases outside the gene matches: 6. From germline, CDR1 is KGHDR and CDR2 SFDVKD. The CDR3 runs to 14 residues. The CDR3 nucleotides are TGTGCCACCAGTGATCCCGGGACTAGCGGGAGGTACTTCTTC. It yields the protein CATSDPGTSGRYFF.

The genes are TRBV19 and TRBJ1-1, with D unresolved. The CDR3 consists of 14 residues. Looked up from germline, CDR1 is LNHDA and CDR2 is SQIVND (reference sequence). Trimming took 7 bases from V and 5 from J, leaving 17 bases between them. CDR3: CASISGRRGTEAFF. Written as DNA, the CDR3 is TGTGCCAGTATCTCGGGTAGGAGAGGGACTGAAGCTTTCTTT.

This chain uses TRBV9 with TRBJ2-1; TRBD2 aligns across 15 bases. The length of the CDR3 is 18 residues. CDR1 is SGDLS and CDR2 is YYNGEE in the germline V gene. With V trimmed by 4 bases and J by 0 bases, 5 bases remained unmatched. The CDR3 here is CASSRGGLAGGSYNEQFF. The CDR3 DNA reads as TGTGCCAGCAGCCGAGGGGGACTAGCGGGAGGCTCCTACAATGAGCAGTTCTTC.

The table lists this clone with a count of one. The gene calls are TRBV5-6 and TRBJ2-2; 10 nucleotides agree with TRBD1. The germline V gene encodes CDR1 SGHDT and CDR2 YYEEEE. CDR3 length equals 18 residues. V dropped 3 bases and J dropped 3; count of bases not matched to a gene: 11. In nucleotides, the CDR3 is TGTGCCAGCAGCTCGCTATCCTCCGGGACAGGGGACACCGGGGAGCTGTTTTTT. Translated: CASSSLSSGTGDTGELFF.

The V call is TRBV28, the J call TRBJ2-7, with 9 positions matching TRBD2. Germline-derived CDR1 and CDR2 are MDHEN and SYDVKM. The V gene end was trimmed by 7 bases and the J gene end by 0 bases; junction bases not matched to a gene: 4. The CDR3 consists of 14 residues. Here the CDR3 reads CASMRGGSSYEQYF. CDR3 DNA: TGTGCCAGCATGCGGGGGGGGAGCTCCTACGAGCAGTACTTC.

This clone has only a few counts. The J gene is TRBJ2-7, the V gene TRBV7-9; TRBD1 matches 8 bases. Germline V gene sequence: CDR1 SEHNR, CDR2 FQNEAQ (reference sequence). The CDR3 runs 13 residues. Trimming at V came to 5 bases and at J to 1 base, leaving 1 base not matched to a gene. The CDR3 DNA reads as TGTGCCAGCAGCCAGGGGGCTTCCTACGAGCAGTACTTC. It specifies CASSQGASYEQYF.

The rearrangement joins TRBV29-1 to TRBJ1-3, with 8 positions matching TRBD1. This CDR3 is built from 13 residues. The V gene's germline CDR1 is SQVTM and CDR2 ANQGSEA. The J segment lost 4 bases and the V segment lost 7 bases, leaving 6 bases of the junction unmatched. The CDR3 is CSALGTGGNTIYF. The CDR3 DNA reads TGCAGCGCATTGGGGACAGGAGGAAACACCATATATTTT.

This chain uses TRBV29-1 with TRBJ1-1; D is perhaps TRBD1 (5 bases). The CDR3 covers 14 residues. Germline CDR1 SQVTM, CDR2 ANQGSEA. V was pared by 2 bases and J by 2 bases, with 12 bases between. The CDR3 here is CSVENGGGNTEAFF. The CDR3 nucleotides read TGCAGCGTTGAAAACGGCGGGGGAAACACTGAAGCTTTCTTT.

V gene TRBV7-6 combines with J gene TRBJ2-7, with 10 bases that match TRBD2. V dropped 1 base and J dropped 6; count of bases not matched to a gene: 3. This CDR3 has 14 amino acids. Germline V gene data show CDR1 as SGHVS and CDR2 as FNYEAQ. For the CDR3, the DNA is TGTGCCAGCAGCTTAGGGACTAGCGGCGGCGAGCAGTACTTC. Its translation is CASSLGTSGGEQYF.